This entry lists 3 T cell receptor beta chains sequenced from one sample in a study of shared clonotypes between healthy human individuals. Naive CD8 cells lacked CD45RO and underwent positive selection for CCR7, leaving out terminally differentiated effector memory CD45RA+ cells. Assay: immunoSEQ multiplex PCR; the TCRdb copy retains only in-frame clones and omits some. The sample carries around 2.1 million clones, around 93% recorded once. Sequencing used naive CD8+ T cells from PBMCs. The receptors here all came from a man aged 18 to 29 in good health. Some clones in this sample may be carry-over from other donors' samples.

The chain carries TRBV7-9 and TRBJ2-2; TRBD1 aligns across 7 bases. CDR3 size: 14 residues. Germline values: CDR1 SEHNR, CDR2 FQNEAQ (reference sequence). J lost 6 bases, V lost 4 bases, and 5 bases had no gene match. CDR3 DNA: TGTGCCAGCAGCTCTCAGGGGGTGGCCGGGGAGCTGTTTTTT. Translated, it gives CASSSQGVAGELFF.

Remarks on this clone: Other DNA sequences in the same sample also yield this CDR3. This chain connects TRBV7-9 to TRBJ1-2, with no clear D. There are 13 residues in the CDR3. V was cut by 5 bases and J by 3 bases, with 10 bases left in between. Looked up from germline, CDR1 is SEHNR and CDR2 is FQNEAQ (reference sequence). CDR3 sequence: CASSLDLYYGYTF. CDR3 bases: TGTGCCAGCAGCCTTGATCTATACTATGGCTACACCTTC.

Concerning this clone itself: This CDR3 is also generated by other DNA sequences in the sample. This chain joins TRBV27 and TRBJ1-2, with TRBD1 matching 7 bases. Trimming cost V 7 bases and J 4 bases; bases outside gene matches: 6. This CDR3 contains 13 residues. CDR1 MNHEY and CDR2 SMNVEV come from the germline V gene (reference sequence). The CDR3 DNA reads TGTGCCAGCACCCCAGGGGGAGCCTATGGCTACACCTTC. It yields the protein CASTPGGAYGYTF.